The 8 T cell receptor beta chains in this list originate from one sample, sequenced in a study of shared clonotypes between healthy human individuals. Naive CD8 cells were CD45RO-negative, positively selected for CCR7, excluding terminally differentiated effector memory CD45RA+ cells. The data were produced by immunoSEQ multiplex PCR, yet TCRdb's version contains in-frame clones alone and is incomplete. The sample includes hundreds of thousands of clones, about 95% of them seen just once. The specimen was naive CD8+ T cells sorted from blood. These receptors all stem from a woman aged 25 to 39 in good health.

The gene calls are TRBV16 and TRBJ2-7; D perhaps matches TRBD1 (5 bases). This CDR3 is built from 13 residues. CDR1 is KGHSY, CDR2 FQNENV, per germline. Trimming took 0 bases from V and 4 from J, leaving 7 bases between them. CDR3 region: CASSQSGLYEQYF. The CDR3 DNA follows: TGTGCCAGCAGCCAATCGGGGCTATACGAGCAGTACTTC.

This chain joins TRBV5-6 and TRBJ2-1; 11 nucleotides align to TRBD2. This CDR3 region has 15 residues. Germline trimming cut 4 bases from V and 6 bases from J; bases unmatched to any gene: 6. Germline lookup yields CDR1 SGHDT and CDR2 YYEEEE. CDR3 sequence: CASSHGLAGLNEQFF. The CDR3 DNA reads TGTGCCAGCAGCCATGGACTAGCGGGCCTCAATGAGCAGTTCTTC.

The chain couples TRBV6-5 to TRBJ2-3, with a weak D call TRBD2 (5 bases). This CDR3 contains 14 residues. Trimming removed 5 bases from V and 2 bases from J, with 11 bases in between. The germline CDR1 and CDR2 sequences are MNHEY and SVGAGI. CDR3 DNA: TGTGCCAGCAGTCACACTAGGGACACAGATACGCAGTATTTT. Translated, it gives CASSHTRDTDTQYF.

The CDR3: CATSRDRKQYF. In DNA, the CDR3 is TGTGCCACCAGCAGAGATCGCAAGCAGTACTTC. The V and J genes are TRBV15 and TRBJ2-7; D is undetermined. Trimming took off 0 bases at V and 8 bases at J, with 5 bases between the two ends. CDR3 length: 11 amino acids. CDR1 is LNHNV, CDR2 YYDKDF, per germline (reference sequence).

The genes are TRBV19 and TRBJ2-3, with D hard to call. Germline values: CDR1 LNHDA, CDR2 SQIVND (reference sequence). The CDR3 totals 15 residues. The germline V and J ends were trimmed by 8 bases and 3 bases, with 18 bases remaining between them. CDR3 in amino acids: CASLGMEDGTDTQYF. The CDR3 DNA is TGTGCCAGTCTAGGGATGGAAGACGGAACAGATACGCAGTATTTT.

The CDR3 is CASSLAPVELNTGELFF. The CDR3 DNA reads TGTGCCAGCAGCTTAGCGCCGGTAGAACTAAACACCGGGGAGCTGTTTTTT. This chain joins TRBV7-6 and TRBJ2-2; D is uncertain. The CDR3 has 17 residues. Trimming stripped 0 bases from V and 2 bases from J, with 13 bases between. CDR1 is SGHVS, CDR2 FNYEAQ, per germline. The full variable domain, its missing parts supplied by reference TRBV7-6 and TRBJ2-2, is GAGVSQSPRYKVTKRGQDVALRCDPISGHVSLYWYRQALGQGPEFLTYFNYEAQQDKSGLPNDRFSAERPEGSISTLTIQRTEQRDSAMYRCASSLAPVELNTGELFFGEGSRLTVL.

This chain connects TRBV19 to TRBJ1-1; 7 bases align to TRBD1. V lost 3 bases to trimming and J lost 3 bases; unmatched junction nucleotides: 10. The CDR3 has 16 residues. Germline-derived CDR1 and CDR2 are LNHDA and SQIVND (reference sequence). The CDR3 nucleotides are TGTGCCAGTAGTATCGACAGGGAATCCCTACACACTGAAGCTTTCTTT. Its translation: CASSIDRESLHTEAFF.

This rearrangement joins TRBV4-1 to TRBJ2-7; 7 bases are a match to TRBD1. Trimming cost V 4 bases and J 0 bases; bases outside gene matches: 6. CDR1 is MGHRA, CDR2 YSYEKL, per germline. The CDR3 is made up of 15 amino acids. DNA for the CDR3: TGCGCCAGCAGCCGCGCCCGGGACAGCTCCTACGAGCAGTACTTC. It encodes CASSRARDSSYEQYF.